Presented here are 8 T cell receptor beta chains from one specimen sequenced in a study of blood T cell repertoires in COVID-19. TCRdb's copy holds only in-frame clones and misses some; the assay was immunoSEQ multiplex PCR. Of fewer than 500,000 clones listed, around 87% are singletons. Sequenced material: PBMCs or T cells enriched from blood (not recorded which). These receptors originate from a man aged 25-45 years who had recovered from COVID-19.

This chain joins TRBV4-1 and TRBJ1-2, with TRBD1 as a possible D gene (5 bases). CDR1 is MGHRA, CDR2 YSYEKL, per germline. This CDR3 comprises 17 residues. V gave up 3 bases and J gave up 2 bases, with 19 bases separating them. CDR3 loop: CASSQFRQQPINYGYTF. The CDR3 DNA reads TGCGCCAGCAGCCAGTTCCGACAGCAGCCCATAAACTATGGCTACACCTTC.

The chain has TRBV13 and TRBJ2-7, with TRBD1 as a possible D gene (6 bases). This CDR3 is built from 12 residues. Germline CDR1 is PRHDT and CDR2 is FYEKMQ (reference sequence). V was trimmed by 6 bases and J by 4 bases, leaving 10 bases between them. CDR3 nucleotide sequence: TGTGCCAGCAGAAGCGGACAGTACGAGCAGTACTTC. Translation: CASRSGQYEQYF.

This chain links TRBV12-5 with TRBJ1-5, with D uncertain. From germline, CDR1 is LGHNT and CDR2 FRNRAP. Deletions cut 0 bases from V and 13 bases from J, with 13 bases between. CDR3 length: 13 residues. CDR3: CASGLVSHNSQHF. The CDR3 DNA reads TGTGCTAGTGGTTTGGTATCTCACAATTCACAGCATTTT.

CDR3 loop: CATLEGGGRNQPQHF. DNA of the CDR3: TGTGCCACCCTTGAAGGGGGCGGGAGGAATCAGCCCCAGCATTTT. The rearrangement joins TRBV19 to TRBJ1-5, with 7 bases aligning to TRBD1. This CDR3 spans 15 amino acids. CDR1 is LNHDA and CDR2 is SQIVND in the germline V gene (reference sequence). The V gene end was trimmed by 10 bases and the J gene end by 4 bases; junction bases not matched to a gene: 13.

CDR3 sequence: CASGTSYEQYF. DNA for the CDR3: TGTGCCAGCGGCACGTCCTACGAGCAGTACTTC. The V call is TRBV7-9, the J call TRBJ2-7; D is undetermined. V was trimmed by 8 bases and J by 1 base, leaving 6 bases between them. Germline V lookup: CDR1 SEHNR, CDR2 FQNEAQ (reference sequence). The CDR3 sequence is 11 residues long.

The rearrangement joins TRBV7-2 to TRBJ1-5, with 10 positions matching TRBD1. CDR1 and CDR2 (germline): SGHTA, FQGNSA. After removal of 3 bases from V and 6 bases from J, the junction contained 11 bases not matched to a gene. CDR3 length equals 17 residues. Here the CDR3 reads CASSFGTGALVSQPQHF. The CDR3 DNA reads TGTGCCAGCAGCTTCGGGACAGGGGCCCTCGTTAGTCAGCCCCAGCATTTT.

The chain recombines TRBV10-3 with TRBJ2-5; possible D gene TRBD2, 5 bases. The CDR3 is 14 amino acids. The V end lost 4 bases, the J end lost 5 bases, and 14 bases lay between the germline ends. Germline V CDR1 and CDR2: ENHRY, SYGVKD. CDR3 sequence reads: CAISVSSAVETQYF. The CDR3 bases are TGTGCCATCAGTGTGAGTAGCGCCGTGGAGACCCAGTACTTC.

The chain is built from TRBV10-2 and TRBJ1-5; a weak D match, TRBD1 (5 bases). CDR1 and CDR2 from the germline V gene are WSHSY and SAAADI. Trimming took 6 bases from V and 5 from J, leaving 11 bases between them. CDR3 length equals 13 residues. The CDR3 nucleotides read TGCGCCAGCAGCCAGGGTGTTGATCAGCCCCAGCATTTT. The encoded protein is CASSQGVDQPQHF.